Below are 13 T cell receptor beta chains sequenced from a single sample in a study of T cells in Graves' hyperthyroidism and ophthalmopathy. From RNA transcripts, TCR beta CDR3 regions were amplified. First-round RT-PCR of the TCR CDR3 relied on the HTBI primer set. TCRdb reprocessed the multiplex PCR reads via MiXCR and lists one record per CDR3 protein. Among fewer than 400,000 distinct CDR3 sequences listed, around a quarter were seen once. The sequencing sample was made of blood. The source of these receptors is a man aged 45-65 years with Graves' hyperthyroidism.

Comment on this clonotype: This may stem from a read error, because a much larger clone lies one nucleotide away. The genes are TRBV28 and TRBJ2-7, with D tentatively TRBD1 (6 bases). The CDR3 length is 15 residues. V was trimmed by 9 bases and J by 2 bases, leaving 20 bases between them. Germline CDR1 reads MDHEN; CDR2 reads SYDVKM. The CDR3: CARSTPGQRTYEQYF. The CDR3 bases are TGTGCCAGGAGTACCCCGGGACAACGGACCTACGAGCAGTACTTC.

This rearrangement joins TRBV11-2 to TRBJ1-3, with D perhaps matching TRBD1 (6 bases). V was pared by 5 bases and J by 0 bases, with 11 bases between. The length of the CDR3 is 15 residues. CDR1 and CDR2 from the germline V gene are SGHAT and FQNNGV. CDR3 amino acids: CASSRRDTSGNTIYF. For the CDR3, the DNA is TGTGCCAGCAGCCGCCGGGACACCTCTGGAAACACCATATATTTT.

This clonotype was seen ten or more times. This chain links TRBV24-1 with TRBJ2-5; D not certain. Germline-derived CDR1 and CDR2 are KGHDR and SFDVKD. The CDR3 sequence is 11 residues long. The germline V and J ends were trimmed by 10 bases and 2 bases, with 7 bases remaining between them. The CDR3 spells CATAAQETQYF. The CDR3 DNA reads as TGTGCCACGGCGGCACAAGAGACCCAGTACTTC.

The CDR3 DNA is TGTGCCAGCAGTTGGGGAGGACTAGCGGGGGGCACAGATACGCAGTATTTT. Its protein product is CASSWGGLAGGTDTQYF. J is TRBJ2-3 and V is TRBV28, with 13 bases lining up with TRBD2. CDR3 length: 17 residues. After removal of 4 bases from V and 1 base from J, the junction contained 5 bases not matched to a gene. Looked up from germline, CDR1 is MDHEN and CDR2 is SYDVKM.

This clonotype was seen only once. The chain links TRBV7-6 to TRBJ2-2; D unclear. The CDR3 is 15 amino acids. Germline assignment: CDR1 SGHVS and CDR2 FNYEAQ. Trimming pared 5 bases from V and 0 bases from J, leaving 10 bases between. The CDR3 sequence: CASSPTNANTGELFF. As DNA, the CDR3 is TGTGCCAGCAGCCCGACAAACGCGAACACCGGGGAGCTGTTTTTT.

The chain has TRBV3-1 and TRBJ2-3; TRBD2 matches 7 bases. Germline V lookup: CDR1 LGHDT, CDR2 YNNKEL (reference sequence). The V and J ends lost 3 bases and 6 bases, in that order; junction bases with no gene match: 6. The CDR3 extends over 14 amino acids. The CDR3 here is CASSQGDYLDTQYF. The DNA of the CDR3 is TGTGCCAGCAGCCAGGGGGACTACCTTGATACGCAGTATTTT.

This chain connects TRBV19 to TRBJ1-5, with unresolved D. The V gene's germline CDR1 is LNHDA and CDR2 SQIVND (reference sequence). Between the trimmed V and J ends, which lost 5 bases and 7 bases, there was a span of 18 bases. This CDR3 has 15 amino acids. CDR3 DNA: TGTGCCAGTAGTGAAATAATCTCCCCGCTGCAGCCCCAGCATTTT. It specifies CASSEIISPLQPQHF.

This clonotype was observed at least ten times. This chain connects TRBV28 to TRBJ2-7; D is unclear. The V end was cut by 5 bases, the J end by 4 bases, with 9 bases between. The germline V gene encodes CDR1 MDHEN and CDR2 SYDVKM. The CDR3 extends over 12 amino acids. The CDR3 here is CASSVVGYEQYF. The DNA of the CDR3 is TGTGCCAGCAGTGTGGTGGGGTACGAGCAGTACTTC.

Only a few counts were recorded for this clonotype. This chain joins TRBV20-1 and TRBJ2-1; 9 nucleotides agree with TRBD2. The ends lost 0 bases at V and 8 bases at J; junction bases unmatched: 8. The CDR3 consists of 15 residues. Per germline, CDR1 DFQATT and CDR2 SNEGSKA (reference sequence). The CDR3 loop reads CSARDGGGGVDEQFF. The CDR3 DNA is TGCAGTGCTAGAGATGGAGGCGGGGGGGTTGATGAGCAGTTCTTC.

This clonotype was seen a handful of times. The chain is built from TRBV7-9 and TRBJ2-7; no reliable D call. CDR1 is SEHNR, CDR2 FQNEAQ, per germline (reference sequence). The V and J ends lost 8 bases and 10 bases respectively, with 12 bases between them. The length of the CDR3 is 10 residues. CDR3 sequence (DNA): TGTGCCAGCGGTACGGGTGAACAGTACTTC. This translates into CASGTGEQYF.

The genes are TRBV2 and TRBJ2-1, with D possibly TRBD1 on 6 matching bases. Germline V gives CDR1 SNHLY, CDR2 FYNNEI. V dropped 10 bases and J dropped 6 bases, with 10 bases sitting between them. The CDR3 is 11 residues long. The CDR3 DNA is TGTGCCACCAGGGGTAGCAATGAGCAGTTCTTC. Amino acid sequence: CATRGSNEQFF.

This clonotype was observed a single time. V is TRBV5-1 and J is TRBJ2-7; TRBD1 agrees at 7 bases. Germline assignment: CDR1 SGHRS and CDR2 YFSETQ. V shed 4 bases, J shed 3 bases, and the junction held 16 bases outside the gene matches. The CDR3 is 17 residues long. The CDR3 region has the DNA TGCGCCAGCAGCCGCGGAATCCTTACGGGACAGTTCTACGAGCAGTACTTC. Protein sequence: CASSRGILTGQFYEQYF.

The sample holds a few counts of this clonotype. The chain carries TRBV6-1 and TRBJ2-7; TRBD2 matches at 9 bases. There are 14 residues in the CDR3. Per germline, CDR1 MNHNS and CDR2 SASEGT. V shed 8 bases, J shed 7 bases, and the junction held 12 bases outside the gene matches. The DNA of the CDR3 is TGTGCCAGCGCCTTCGACGCGGGAGGGCGGGAGCAGTACTTC. Translated, it gives CASAFDAGGREQYF.